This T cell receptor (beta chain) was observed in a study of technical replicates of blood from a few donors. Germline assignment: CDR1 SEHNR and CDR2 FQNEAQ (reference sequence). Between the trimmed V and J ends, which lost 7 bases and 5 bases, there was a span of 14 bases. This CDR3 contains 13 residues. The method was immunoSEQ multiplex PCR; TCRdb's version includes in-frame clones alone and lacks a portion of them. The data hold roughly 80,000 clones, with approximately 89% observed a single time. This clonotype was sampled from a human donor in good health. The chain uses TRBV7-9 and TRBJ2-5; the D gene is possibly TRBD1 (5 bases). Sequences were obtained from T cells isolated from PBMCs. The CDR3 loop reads CASKQGLWETQYF. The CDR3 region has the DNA TGTGCCAGCAAGCAGGGCCTGTGGGAGACCCAGTACTTC.